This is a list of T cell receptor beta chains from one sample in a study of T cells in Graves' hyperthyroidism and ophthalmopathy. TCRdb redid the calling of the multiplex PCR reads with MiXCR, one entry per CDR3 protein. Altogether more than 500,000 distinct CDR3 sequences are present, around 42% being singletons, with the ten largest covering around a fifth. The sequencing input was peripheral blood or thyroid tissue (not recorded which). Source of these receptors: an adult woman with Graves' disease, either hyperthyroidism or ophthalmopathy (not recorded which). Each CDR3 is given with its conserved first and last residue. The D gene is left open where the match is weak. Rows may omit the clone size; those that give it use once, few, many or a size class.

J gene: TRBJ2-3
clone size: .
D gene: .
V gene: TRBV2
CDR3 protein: CASRDLAGGRSPDTQYF
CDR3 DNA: TGTGCCAGCAGGGACCTTGCGGGTGGGAGAAGTCCAGATACGCAGTATTTT

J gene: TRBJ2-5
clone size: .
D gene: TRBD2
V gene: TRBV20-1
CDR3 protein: CSARRLAEETQYF
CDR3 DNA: TGCAGTGCTAGAAGGCTAGCGGAAGAGACCCAGTACTTC

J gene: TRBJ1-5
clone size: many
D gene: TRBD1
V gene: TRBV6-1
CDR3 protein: CATRDREVNQPQHF
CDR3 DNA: TGTGCCACCCGGGACAGGGAGGTCAATCAGCCCCAGCATTTT

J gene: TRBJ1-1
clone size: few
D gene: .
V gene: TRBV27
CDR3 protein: CASYPYGGATEAFF
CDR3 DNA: TGTGCCAGCTACCCCTATGGTGGGGCCACCGAAGCTTTCTTT

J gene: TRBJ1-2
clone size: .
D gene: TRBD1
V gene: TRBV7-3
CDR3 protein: CASSPDRAGQLRF
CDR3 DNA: TGCGCCAGCAGCCCGGACAGGGCGGGACAATTAAGATTC

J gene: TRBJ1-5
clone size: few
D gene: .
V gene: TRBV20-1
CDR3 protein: CSARKQADSNQPQHF
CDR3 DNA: TGCAGTGCTAGGAAACAGGCAGATAGCAATCAGCCCCAGCATTTT

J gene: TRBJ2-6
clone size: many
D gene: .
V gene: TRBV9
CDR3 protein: CASSGAVNISGANVLTF
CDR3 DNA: TGTGCCAGCAGCGGCGCGGTTAACATCTCTGGGGCCAACGTCCTGACTTTC

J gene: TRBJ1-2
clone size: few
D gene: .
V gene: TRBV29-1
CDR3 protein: CSVEAPIYGYTF
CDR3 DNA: TGCAGCGTTGAAGCACCGATCTATGGCTACACCTTC

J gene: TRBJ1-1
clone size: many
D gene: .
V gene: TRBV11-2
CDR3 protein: CASSLFGQHTEAFF
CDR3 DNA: TGTGCCAGCAGCTTATTTGGTCAGCACACTGAAGCTTTCTTT

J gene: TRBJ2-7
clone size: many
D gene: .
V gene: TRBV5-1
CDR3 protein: CASRTGQRDEQYF
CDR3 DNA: TGCGCCAGCAGAACAGGACAGCGAGACGAGCAGTACTTC

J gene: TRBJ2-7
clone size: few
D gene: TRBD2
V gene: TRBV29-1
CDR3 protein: CSVRGGTSYEQYF
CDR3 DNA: TGCAGCGTGAGGGGAGGGACCTCGTACGAGCAGTACTTC

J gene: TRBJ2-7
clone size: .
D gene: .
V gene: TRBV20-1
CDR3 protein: CSARGQGGYEQYF
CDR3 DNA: TGCAGTGCTAGAGGGCAGGGGGGATACGAGCAGTACTTC

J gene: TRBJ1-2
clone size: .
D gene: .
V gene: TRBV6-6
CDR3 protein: CASSYSDPGIDGYTF
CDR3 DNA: TGTGCCAGCAGTTACTCCGATCCAGGGATCGATGGCTACACCTTC

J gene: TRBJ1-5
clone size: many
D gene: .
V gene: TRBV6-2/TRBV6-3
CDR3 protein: CASTGQNQPQHF
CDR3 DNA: TGTGCCAGCACCGGACAGAATCAGCCCCAGCATTTT

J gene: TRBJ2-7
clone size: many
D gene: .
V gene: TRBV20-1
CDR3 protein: CSAARATRAGFYEQYF
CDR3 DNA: TGCAGTGCTGCCCGCGCCACTCGGGCGGGATTCTACGAGCAGTACTTC

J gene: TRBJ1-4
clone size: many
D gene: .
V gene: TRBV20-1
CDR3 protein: CSARVLRDIGRSNEKLFF
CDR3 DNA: TGCAGTGCTAGGGTATTACGGGACATAGGACGTTCAAATGAAAAACTGTTTTTT

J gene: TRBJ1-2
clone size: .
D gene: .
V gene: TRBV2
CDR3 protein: CASSEQGTGYTF
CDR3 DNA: TGTGCCAGCAGTGAGCAGGGGACCGGCTACACCTTC

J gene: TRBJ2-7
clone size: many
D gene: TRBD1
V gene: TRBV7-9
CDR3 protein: CASSAPGQGRYEQYF
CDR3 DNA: TGTGCCAGCAGCGCCCCGGGACAGGGGCGCTACGAGCAGTACTTC

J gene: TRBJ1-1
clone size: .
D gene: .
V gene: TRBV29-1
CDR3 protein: CSVRVRSTEAFF
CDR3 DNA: TGCAGCGTTCGAGTCAGATCCACTGAAGCTTTCTTT

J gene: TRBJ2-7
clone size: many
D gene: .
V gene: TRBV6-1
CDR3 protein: CASSENGALVYEQYF
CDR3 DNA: TGTGCCAGCAGTGAAAACGGAGCTTTGGTCTACGAGCAGTACTTC

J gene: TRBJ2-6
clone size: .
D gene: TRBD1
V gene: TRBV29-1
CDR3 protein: CSARQGTGANVLTF
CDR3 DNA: TGCAGCGCCCGACAGGGAACTGGGGCCAACGTCCTGACTTTC

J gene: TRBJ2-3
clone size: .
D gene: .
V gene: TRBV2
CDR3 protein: CASRPVSDTQYF
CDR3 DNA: TGTGCCAGCAGACCCGTCTCAGATACGCAGTATTTT

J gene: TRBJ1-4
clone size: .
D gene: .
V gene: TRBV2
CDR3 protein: CASSEQRAQKLFF
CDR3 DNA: TGTGCCAGCAGTGAGCAGAGGGCGCAAAAACTGTTTTTT

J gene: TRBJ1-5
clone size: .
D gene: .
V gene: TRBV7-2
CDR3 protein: CASSLFPRRDGSEHQPQHF
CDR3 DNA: TGTGCCAGCAGCCTGTTTCCCCGCAGGGATGGGTCGGAGCATCAGCCCCAGCATTTT

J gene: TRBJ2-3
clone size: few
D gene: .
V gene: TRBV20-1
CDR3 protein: CSANQGVRRDTQYF
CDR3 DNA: TGCAGTGCTAATCAGGGTGTGCGAAGAGATACGCAGTATTTT

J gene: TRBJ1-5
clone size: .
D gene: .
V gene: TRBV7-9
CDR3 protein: CASSLLRGSNQPQHF
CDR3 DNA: TGTGCCAGCAGCTTATTACGGGGGAGCAATCAGCCCCAGCATTTT

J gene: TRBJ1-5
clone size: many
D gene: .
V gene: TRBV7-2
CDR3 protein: CASSFRRFNQPQHF
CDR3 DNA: TGTGCCAGCAGCTTCCGAAGATTCAATCAGCCCCAGCATTTT

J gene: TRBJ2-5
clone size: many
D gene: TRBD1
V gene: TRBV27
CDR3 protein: CASSYSTGMGETQYF
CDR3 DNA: TGTGCCAGCAGTTATTCGACAGGGATGGGCGAGACCCAGTACTTC

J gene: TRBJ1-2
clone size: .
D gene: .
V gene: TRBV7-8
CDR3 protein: CASSAQGYYDYTF
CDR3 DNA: TGTGCCAGCAGCGCACAGGGTTACTATGACTACACCTTC

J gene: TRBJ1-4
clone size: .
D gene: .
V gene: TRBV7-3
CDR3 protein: CASSFTKNEKLFF
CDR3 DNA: TGTGCCAGCAGTTTTACGAAGAATGAAAAACTGTTTTTT

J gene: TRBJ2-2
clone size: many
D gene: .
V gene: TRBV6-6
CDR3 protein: CASSYLGFRAGELFF
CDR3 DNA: TGTGCCAGCAGTTACTTAGGGTTTAGGGCCGGGGAGCTGTTTTTT

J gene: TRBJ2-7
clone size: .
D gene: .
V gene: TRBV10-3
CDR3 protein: CATQTGFYEQYF
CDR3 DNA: TGTGCCACGCAAACAGGGTTCTACGAGCAGTACTTC

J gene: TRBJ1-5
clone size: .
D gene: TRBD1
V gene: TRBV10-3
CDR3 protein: CATNTGGRGQPQHF
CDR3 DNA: TGTGCCACAAACACAGGGGGCAGGGGTCAGCCCCAGCATTTT

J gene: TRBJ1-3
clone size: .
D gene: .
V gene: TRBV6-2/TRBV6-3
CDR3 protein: CASSYSRKVGIAGNTIYF
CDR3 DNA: TGTGCCAGCAGTTACTCCCGTAAGGTCGGCATAGCTGGAAACACCATATATTTT

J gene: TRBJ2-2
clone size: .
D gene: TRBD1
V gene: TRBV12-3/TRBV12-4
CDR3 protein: CASSSRGLNTGELFF
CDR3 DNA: TGTGCCAGCAGTTCCAGGGGGCTGAACACCGGGGAGCTGTTTTTT

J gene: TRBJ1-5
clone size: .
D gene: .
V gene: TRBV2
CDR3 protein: CASRRDGQDQPQHF
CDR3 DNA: TGTGCCAGCAGACGGGACGGTCAAGATCAGCCCCAGCATTTT

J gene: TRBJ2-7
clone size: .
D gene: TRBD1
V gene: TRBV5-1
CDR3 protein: CASSLAGTGGFRAYEQYF
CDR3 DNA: TGCGCCAGCAGCTTGGCGGGGACAGGGGGCTTCCGTGCCTACGAGCAGTACTTC

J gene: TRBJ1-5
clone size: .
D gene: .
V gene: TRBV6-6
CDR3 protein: CASSYRSTPGQPQHF
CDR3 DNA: TGTGCCAGCAGTTACAGGAGCACTCCGGGGCAGCCCCAGCATTTT

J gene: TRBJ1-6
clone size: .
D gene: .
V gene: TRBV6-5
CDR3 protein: CASRDGRTTNSPLHF
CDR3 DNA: TGTGCCAGCAGGGACGGCCGGACAACGAATTCACCCCTCCACTTT

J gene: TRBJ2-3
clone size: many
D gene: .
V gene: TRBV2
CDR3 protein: CASSPRGYQSTDTQYF
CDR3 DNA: TGTGCCAGCAGTCCACGGGGCTATCAAAGCACAGATACGCAGTATTTT

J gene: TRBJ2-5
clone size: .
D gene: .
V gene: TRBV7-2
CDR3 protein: CASSWAVQETQYF
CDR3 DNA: TGTGCCAGCAGCTGGGCGGTCCAAGAGACCCAGTACTTC

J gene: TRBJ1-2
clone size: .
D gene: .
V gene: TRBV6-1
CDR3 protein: CASTWGGARALLQYGYTF
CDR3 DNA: TGTGCCAGCACCTGGGGGGGAGCGAGGGCCCTGCTTCAGTATGGCTACACCTTC

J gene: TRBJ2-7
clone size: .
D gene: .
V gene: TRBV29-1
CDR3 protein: CSVASARSYEQYF
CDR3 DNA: TGCAGCGTTGCTTCAGCCCGGTCCTACGAGCAGTACTTC

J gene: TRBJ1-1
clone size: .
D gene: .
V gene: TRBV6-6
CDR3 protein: CASSDPTEKTEAFF
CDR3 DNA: TGTGCCAGCAGCGACCCGACAGAAAAGACTGAAGCTTTCTTT

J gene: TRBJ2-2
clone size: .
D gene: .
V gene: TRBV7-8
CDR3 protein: CASHRPNTGELSW
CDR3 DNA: TGTGCCAGCCACAGACCGAACACCGGGGAGCTGTCTTGG

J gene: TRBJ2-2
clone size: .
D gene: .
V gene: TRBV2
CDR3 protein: CASRPEGTGELFF
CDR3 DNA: TGTGCCAGCAGGCCTGAGGGTACCGGGGAGCTGTTTTTT

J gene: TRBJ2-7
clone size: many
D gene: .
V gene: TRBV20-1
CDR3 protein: CSAKDTRDGYEQYF
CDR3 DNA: TGCAGTGCTAAGGACACCCGTGACGGCTACGAGCAGTACTTC

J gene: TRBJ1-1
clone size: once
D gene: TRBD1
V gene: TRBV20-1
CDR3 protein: CSAPTGANTEAFF
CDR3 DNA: TGCAGTGCTCCGACAGGGGCGAACACTGAGGCTTTCTTT

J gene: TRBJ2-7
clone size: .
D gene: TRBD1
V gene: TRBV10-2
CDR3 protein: CASIPGQGVNEQYF
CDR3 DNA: TGCGCCAGTATTCCGGGACAGGGGGTTAACGAGCAGTACTTC

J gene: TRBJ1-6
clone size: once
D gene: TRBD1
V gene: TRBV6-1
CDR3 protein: CASSQRTGESPLHF
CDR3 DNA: TGTGCCAGCAGTCAAAGGACAGGGGAATCACCCCTCCACTTT

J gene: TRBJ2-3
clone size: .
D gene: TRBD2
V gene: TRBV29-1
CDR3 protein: CSATSSSGRTDTQYF
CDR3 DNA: TGCAGCGCGACCAGCTCTAGCGGACGCACAGATACGCAGTATTTT

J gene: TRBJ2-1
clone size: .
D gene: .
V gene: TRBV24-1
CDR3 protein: CATSDPRGVIF
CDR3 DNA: TGTGCCACCAGTGACCCCAGAGGGGTGATCTTC

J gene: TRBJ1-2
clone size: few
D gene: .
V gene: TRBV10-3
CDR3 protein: CAITLGGKVDYTF
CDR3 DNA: TGTGCCATCACCCTTGGGGGGAAGGTGGACTACACCTTC

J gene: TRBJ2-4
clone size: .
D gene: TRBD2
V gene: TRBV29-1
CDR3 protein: CSVGTSGFKNIQYF
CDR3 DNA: TGCAGCGTTGGGACTAGCGGGTTCAAAAACATTCAGTACTTC

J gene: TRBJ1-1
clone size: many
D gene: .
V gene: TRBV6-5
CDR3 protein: CASGLYSTEAFF
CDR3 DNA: TGTGCCAGCGGCCTGTACAGCACTGAAGCTTTCTTT

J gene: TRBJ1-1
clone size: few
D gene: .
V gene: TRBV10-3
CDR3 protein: CAISGSRTKAFF
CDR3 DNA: TGTGCCATCAGTGGGTCACGCACTAAAGCTTTCTTT

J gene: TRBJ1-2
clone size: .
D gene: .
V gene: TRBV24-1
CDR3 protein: CATPRTSYGYTF
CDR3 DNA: TGTGCCACCCCTAGGACGAGCTATGGCTACACCTTC

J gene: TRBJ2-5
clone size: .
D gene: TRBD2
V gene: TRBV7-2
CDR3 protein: CASSVPWRERSETQYF
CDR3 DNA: TGTGCCAGCTCCGTTCCATGGCGGGAGCGTTCCGAGACCCAGTACTTC

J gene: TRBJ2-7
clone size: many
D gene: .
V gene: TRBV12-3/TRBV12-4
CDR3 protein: CASSRGRDEQYF
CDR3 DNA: TGTGCCAGCAGCCGTGGCCGGGACGAGCAGTACTTC